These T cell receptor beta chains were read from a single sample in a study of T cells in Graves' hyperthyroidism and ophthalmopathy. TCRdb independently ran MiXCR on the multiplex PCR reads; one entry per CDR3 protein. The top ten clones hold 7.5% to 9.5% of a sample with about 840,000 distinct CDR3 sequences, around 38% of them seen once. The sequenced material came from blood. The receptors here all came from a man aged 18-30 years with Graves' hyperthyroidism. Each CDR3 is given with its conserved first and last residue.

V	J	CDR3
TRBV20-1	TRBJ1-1	CSARDLQGQSTEAFF
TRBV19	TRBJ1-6	CASSGRGGFSSPLHF
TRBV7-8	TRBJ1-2	CASSLALRSYGYTF
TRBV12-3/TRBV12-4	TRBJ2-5	CASSQYQETQYF
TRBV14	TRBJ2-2	CASSQTTGPTNTGELFF
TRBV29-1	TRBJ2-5	CSGLAAGQETQYF
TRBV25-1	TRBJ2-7	CASGLLAGGYEQYF
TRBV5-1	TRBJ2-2	CASSSAPAARNTGELFF
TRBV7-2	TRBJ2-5	CASSRTGARKTQYF
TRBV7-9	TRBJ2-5	CASSPGGPPKHHF
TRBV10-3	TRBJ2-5	CAIKGSGSETQYF
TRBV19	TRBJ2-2	CASSPPRQRGGELFF
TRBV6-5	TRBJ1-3	CASRSGQFSGNTIYF
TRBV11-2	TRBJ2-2	CASSWGSGELFF
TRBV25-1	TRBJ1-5	CASSPQDSLNQPQHF
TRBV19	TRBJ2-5	CASSGLAGVETQYF
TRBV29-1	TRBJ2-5	CSVLSGGAETQYF
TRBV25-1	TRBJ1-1	CASSVADGDTEAFF